The rows below give T cell receptor beta chains drawn from one sample of a study of blood T cell repertoires in COVID-19. Using immunoSEQ multiplex PCR, the repertoire was profiled, and TCRdb retains in-frame clones only, with some absent. The repertoire holds approximately 130,000 clones, with about 75% as singletons. The sample consisted of peripheral blood. The source of these receptors is a man aged 80 or over with acute or convalescent COVID-19. CDR3s include the opening cysteine and the closing phenylalanine or tryptophan. Each record gives: D gene, V gene, CDR3 protein. D genes are given only for firm matches.

D gene: TRBD2; V gene: TRBV5-1; CDR3 protein: CASSLASGVGVEQFF
D gene: .; V gene: TRBV7-7; CDR3 protein: CASSFGQHTGELFF
D gene: .; V gene: TRBV27; CDR3 protein: CASSLFSGPKRGETQYF
D gene: TRBD1; V gene: TRBV28; CDR3 protein: CASSPGQTHTEAFF
D gene: TRBD1; V gene: TRBV6-4; CDR3 protein: CASSDKGNTGATSGIAYGYTF
D gene: TRBD1; V gene: TRBV6-2/TRBV6-3; CDR3 protein: CASSYGPTGSGYEQYF
D gene: TRBD2; V gene: TRBV14; CDR3 protein: CASSQAGGLYEQYF
D gene: TRBD2; V gene: TRBV7-2; CDR3 protein: CASSVTSGTDTQYF
D gene: .; V gene: TRBV6-5; CDR3 protein: CASSSQGDTQYF
D gene: .; V gene: TRBV2; CDR3 protein: CASSEEAAQGGNTIYF
D gene: TRBD2; V gene: TRBV7-2; CDR3 protein: CASSQTGTSGETQYF
D gene: .; V gene: TRBV3-1/TRBV3-2; CDR3 protein: CASSPNPQGAATLQPYEQYF
D gene: TRBD2; V gene: TRBV9; CDR3 protein: CASDRGGSNTGELFF
D gene: .; V gene: TRBV6-6; CDR3 protein: CASRSSNTGELFF
D gene: .; V gene: TRBV6-5; CDR3 protein: CASASPISSGNTIYF
D gene: .; V gene: TRBV4-1; CDR3 protein: CASSQDSGGMSEAFF
D gene: TRBD1; V gene: TRBV9; CDR3 protein: CASSTDRGLAF
D gene: TRBD1; V gene: TRBV3-1/TRBV3-2; CDR3 protein: CASSLGQGAGSPLHF
D gene: .; V gene: TRBV19; CDR3 protein: CASKEQGRNNEQFF
D gene: .; V gene: TRBV21-1; CDR3 protein: CASSKNRVSNQPQHF
D gene: TRBD1; V gene: TRBV5-6; CDR3 protein: CASSEDRGMGEQYF
D gene: .; V gene: TRBV19; CDR3 protein: CASSIASRSNQPQHF
D gene: .; V gene: TRBV7-2; CDR3 protein: CASSLTAGVTEAFF
D gene: .; V gene: TRBV5-8; CDR3 protein: CASSLVGRVGYQPQHF
D gene: TRBD1; V gene: TRBV9; CDR3 protein: CASSRGQGVSTDTQYF
D gene: TRBD2; V gene: TRBV5-1; CDR3 protein: CASSLFSGGPTDTQYF
D gene: .; V gene: TRBV6-6; CDR3 protein: CASSYSSGDTEAFF
D gene: .; V gene: TRBV11-2; CDR3 protein: CASSPMGRPYNEQFF
D gene: TRBD1; V gene: TRBV11-2; CDR3 protein: CASSLEGQGLQTQYF
D gene: .; V gene: TRBV5-1; CDR3 protein: CASLPGGRVDTGELFF
D gene: TRBD1; V gene: TRBV18; CDR3 protein: CASSPGTGVYEQYF
D gene: .; V gene: TRBV10-3; CDR3 protein: CAISELKRGFNYGYTF
D gene: TRBD1; V gene: TRBV5-5; CDR3 protein: CASSLGTGSYNEQFF
D gene: .; V gene: TRBV10-3; CDR3 protein: CAISESNRGSQPQHF
D gene: .; V gene: TRBV6-1; CDR3 protein: CASSESGIGYYEQYF
D gene: .; V gene: TRBV27; CDR3 protein: CASPIHILSSGGKGFGGTEAFF
D gene: TRBD1; V gene: TRBV5-1; CDR3 protein: CASSPGQGAYNEQFF
D gene: .; V gene: TRBV5-4; CDR3 protein: CASSQQGEWNEQYF
D gene: .; V gene: TRBV4-1; CDR3 protein: CASSQGSGYGYTF
D gene: TRBD1; V gene: TRBV9; CDR3 protein: CASSPLSGQAVLGEQYF
D gene: .; V gene: TRBV6-2/TRBV6-3; CDR3 protein: CASSYPSHGYTF
D gene: .; V gene: TRBV7-2; CDR3 protein: CASSPRVTYNEQFF
D gene: TRBD1; V gene: TRBV9; CDR3 protein: CASSVVQGANTGELFF
D gene: .; V gene: TRBV24-1; CDR3 protein: CATEDSGVDTQYF
D gene: .; V gene: TRBV19; CDR3 protein: CASTPLSFPGNTEAFF
D gene: .; V gene: TRBV5-1; CDR3 protein: CASSLVVGQETQYF
D gene: .; V gene: TRBV6-5; CDR3 protein: CASSQGSGNTIYF
D gene: .; V gene: TRBV11-2; CDR3 protein: CASRRDSQETQYF
D gene: TRBD1; V gene: TRBV28; CDR3 protein: CASTPGTGVSEAFF
D gene: TRBD1; V gene: TRBV5-1; CDR3 protein: CASSFGTGGYNEQFF
D gene: TRBD1; V gene: TRBV5-1; CDR3 protein: CASSLDPPGQGTFYGYTF
D gene: .; V gene: TRBV15; CDR3 protein: CATSRDRGTPNEQFF